The T cell receptor beta chain under discussion was sequenced for a study of blood T cells in healthy people across ages. Across the study: About one barcoded beta molecule per two T cells came from capture by template switching.

The CDR3 has 14 residues. The V gene's germline CDR1 is DFQATT and CDR2 SNEGSKA (reference sequence). V lost 3 bases and J lost 1, with 10 bases in between. They isolated at least 7 million PBMCs from each sample. Primed by a sample-barcoded 5' primer and a J-beta primer mix, a second PCR proceeded for 7 to 11 cycles. A tag from a template-switch adaptor with 12 random nucleotides marked each cDNA molecule. TCRdb re-called the 5' RACE reads through MiXCR, storing one row per CDR3 protein. This repertoire shows roughly 900,000 distinct CDR3 sequences, roughly 50% found once; its top ten account for about an eighth. Comment on this clonotype: The antigen remains unidentified.

General observations from the study: Across the age range, TCR beta diversity per million T cells fell in a roughly linear way.

The sequenced sample consisted of blood. The sequence came from a man aged 25-45 years in good health. This chain uses TRBV20-1 with TRBJ1-5, with D unclear. The CDR3 bases are TGCAGTGCTAGGAGACCGCTAAGCAATCAGCCCCAGCATTTT. This gives the protein CSARRPLSNQPQHF.